This T cell receptor beta chain was recorded in a study of regulatory T cells in long-lasting Graves disease. As for time point: newly diagnosed GD, antithyroid drugs for less than 3 months. From PBMCs, RNA was extracted and then used to make the TCR library. From germline, CDR1 is KGHSH and CDR2 LQKENI. V was pared by 2 bases and J by 6 bases, with 8 bases between. The CDR3 extends over 13 amino acids. HTBI primers from iRepertoire and Arm-PCR of CDR3 regions yielded the TCR beta libraries. One entry per CDR3 protein results from TCRdb running MiXCR on the multiplex PCR reads. The data hold roughly 440,000 distinct CDR3 sequences, with about a sixth observed a single time. This clonotype was seen many times. The same specimen was also included in a second study, on T cells in Graves' hyperthyroidism and ophthalmopathy.

This clonotype was sampled from a woman between 18 and 29 years old with Graves disease. This chain joins TRBV18 and TRBJ2-1; D not resolved. The sequenced sample was peripheral blood mononuclear cells (PBMCs), obtained at new diagnosis, from a patient treated with antithyroid drugs. In DNA, the CDR3 is TGTGCCAGCTCACCAAAACGGTCCAATGAGCAGTTCTTC. Translated, it gives CASSPKRSNEQFF.